These T cell receptor beta chains were read from a single sample in a study of vaccination and CD4 T cells after COVID-19. Their cognate antigens are unknown. In TCRdb, the PCR reads were re-called with MiXCR into one record per CDR3 protein. The table includes roughly 5,000 distinct CDR3 sequences, under 80% detected once. The specimen sequenced was CD4+ T cells from blood, cultured in vitro. Every receptor here comes from a human donor who had recovered from COVID-19. CDR3s include the opening cysteine and the closing phenylalanine or tryptophan. Fields, in order: J gene, V gene, CDR3 protein.

j_gene: TRBJ2-7
v_gene: TRBV6-5
CDR3aa: CASSYSSSFYEQYF

j_gene: TRBJ2-7
v_gene: TRBV6-1
CDR3aa: CASSERGGEPYEQYF

j_gene: TRBJ2-7
v_gene: TRBV27
CDR3aa: CASSPGTSWTYEQYF

j_gene: TRBJ2-5
v_gene: TRBV5-4
CDR3aa: CASSRKVQETQYF

j_gene: TRBJ1-1
v_gene: TRBV6-1
CDR3aa: CASSVTRNTEAFF

j_gene: TRBJ2-3
v_gene: TRBV20-1
CDR3aa: CSASPGWETDTQYF

j_gene: TRBJ1-2
v_gene: TRBV19
CDR3aa: CASNEDRDRGYTF

j_gene: TRBJ1-5
v_gene: TRBV10-3
CDR3aa: CAISEGANSNQPQHF

j_gene: TRBJ2-7
v_gene: TRBV19
CDR3aa: CASSIATSQVGVQYF

j_gene: TRBJ2-4
v_gene: TRBV20-1
CDR3aa: CSASGAAGGIQYF

j_gene: TRBJ2-5
v_gene: TRBV2
CDR3aa: CASRNRDRQETQYF

j_gene: TRBJ2-2
v_gene: TRBV20-1
CDR3aa: CSASGVMNTGELFF

j_gene: TRBJ2-5
v_gene: TRBV15
CDR3aa: CATSRDVAQETQYF

j_gene: TRBJ1-5
v_gene: TRBV20-1
CDR3aa: CSAQTGNRGDSNQPQHF

j_gene: TRBJ1-5
v_gene: TRBV6-1
CDR3aa: CASSWAGGNNQPQHF

j_gene: TRBJ1-2
v_gene: TRBV20-1
CDR3aa: CSAGTFDYGYTF

j_gene: TRBJ2-7
v_gene: TRBV7-2
CDR3aa: CASSLLGIFEQYF

j_gene: TRBJ1-1
v_gene: TRBV6-1
CDR3aa: CASSEMGGQGTEAFF

j_gene: TRBJ2-3
v_gene: TRBV7-8
CDR3aa: CASSLDQGDTQYF

j_gene: TRBJ1-6
v_gene: TRBV15
CDR3aa: CATRRDFGSYNSPLHF

j_gene: TRBJ1-5
v_gene: TRBV20-1
CDR3aa: CSARAGGNQPQHF

j_gene: TRBJ2-3
v_gene: TRBV6-1
CDR3aa: CASSGQGSYPDTQYF